The next 27 T cell receptor beta chains were all read from a single sample in a study of CD8 T cells in Susac syndrome. cDNA came from approximately 0.5 to 1 ug RNA primed by random hexamers. From the immunoSEQ multiplex PCR reads, TCRdb called clonotypes with MiXCR, one entry per CDR3 protein. The sample carries some 150,000 distinct CDR3 sequences, about 95% recorded once. The sequenced sample consisted of CD8+ T cells from PBMCs. The receptor source for this set is a human donor with multiple sclerosis.

V and J are TRBV15 and TRBJ1-5, with D possibly TRBD1 on 5 matching bases. V was pared by 0 bases and J by 1 base, with 7 bases between. This CDR3 contains 15 residues. Germline-derived CDR1 and CDR2 are LNHNV and YYDKDF (reference sequence). The CDR3 DNA is TGTGCCACCAGCAGAGATCGGGGGAGCAATCAGCCCCAGCATTTT. It encodes CATSRDRGSNQPQHF.

This clonotype was found once. The chain combines TRBV2 with TRBJ1-2; no clear D gene. Trimming removed 5 bases from V and 6 bases from J, with 16 bases in between. The germline V gene encodes CDR1 SNHLY and CDR2 FYNNEI. There are 14 residues in the CDR3. CDR3 coding DNA: TGTGCCAGCAGTCCTGGTCCGAATGCCGATGGCTACACCTTC. Its translation: CASSPGPNADGYTF.

This clonotype was seen just once. The chain links TRBV29-1 to TRBJ2-1; D ambiguous. The CDR3 totals 11 residues. Germline V CDR1 and CDR2: SQVTM, ANQGSEA. Between the trimmed V and J ends, which lost 2 bases and 2 bases, there was a span of 1 base. For the CDR3, the DNA is TGCAGCGTTGAACCCTACAATGAGCAGTTCTTC. This sequence encodes CSVEPYNEQFF.

This chain links TRBV29-1 with TRBJ2-1; 11 bases fit TRBD2. V lost 7 bases to trimming and J lost 8 bases; unmatched junction nucleotides: 10. Germline CDR1 reads SQVTM; CDR2 reads ANQGSEA. This CDR3 contains 14 residues. CDR3 in amino acids: CSAAPSGGPDEQFF. The CDR3 nucleotides are TGCAGCGCCGCCCCTAGCGGGGGGCCGGATGAGCAGTTCTTC.

The rearrangement uses TRBV3-1 and TRBJ2-7; 11 positions agree with TRBD2. CDR1 and CDR2 (germline): LGHDT, YNNKEL (reference sequence). The CDR3 extends over 15 amino acids. V gave up 4 bases and J gave up 3 bases; unmatched junction bases: 5. CDR3 in DNA: TGTGCCAGCAGCCCCTTAGCGGGGGGGCGCTACGAGCAGTACTTC. It codes for CASSPLAGGRYEQYF.

This rearrangement joins TRBV30 to TRBJ1-1; unclear D gene. V was pared by 2 bases and J by 0 bases, with 7 bases between. The CDR3 runs 13 residues. Germline V gene data show CDR1 as GTSNPN and CDR2 as SVGIG (reference sequence). The DNA for the CDR3 is TGTGCCTGGAGTTCCTCGATGAACACTGAAGCTTTCTTT. Encoded protein: CAWSSSMNTEAFF.

The rearrangement links TRBV18 to TRBJ2-7, with D tentatively TRBD1 (7 bases). V shed 5 bases and J shed 4 bases, with 18 bases lying between them. CDR1 KGHSH and CDR2 LQKENI come from the germline V gene. The CDR3 runs 15 residues. CDR3 DNA: TGTGCCAGCTCATTGAGACAGGGAGGTACTTACGAGCAGTACTTC. Encoded protein: CASSLRQGGTYEQYF.

The V and J genes are TRBV3-1 and TRBJ2-5; perhaps TRBD2 as D (6 bases). This CDR3 has 12 residues. Per germline, CDR1 LGHDT and CDR2 YNNKEL (reference sequence). The CDR3 region has the DNA TGTGCTACCTCGGGGGACCAAGAGACCCAGTACTTC. This codes for CATSGDQETQYF.

The rearrangement links TRBV9 to TRBJ1-4, with D tentatively TRBD1 (5 bases). Germline CDR1 SGDLS, CDR2 YYNGEE. The V end lost 0 bases, the J end lost 3 bases, and 9 bases lay between the germline ends. CDR3 length equals 15 residues. In DNA, the CDR3 is TGTGCCAGCAGCGTAGAAGGGGTGTCTAATGAAAAACTGTTTTTT. Its protein is CASSVEGVSNEKLFF.

The chain recombines TRBV7-9 with TRBJ1-6; 8 bases map to TRBD1. Germline V gene sequence: CDR1 SEHNR, CDR2 FQNEAQ (reference sequence). The CDR3 totals 15 residues. With 6 bases clipped from V and 8 bases from J, the junction kept 9 bases outside the gene matches. The CDR3 coding sequence is TGTGCCAGCAGTCTCCGGGACAGGAGGTATTCACCCCTCCACTTT. Translated: CASSLRDRRYSPLHF.

This chain joins TRBV7-9 and TRBJ2-5; 11 nucleotides agree with TRBD2. Per the germline V gene, CDR1 is SEHNR and CDR2 is FQNEAQ (reference sequence). The CDR3 consists of 17 residues. V dropped 5 bases and J dropped 2; count of bases not matched to a gene: 10. The CDR3 reads CASSTDWGTSGQETQYF. The CDR3 DNA reads as TGTGCCAGCAGCACGGATTGGGGGACTAGCGGTCAAGAGACCCAGTACTTC.

V and J are TRBV20-1 and TRBJ1-2, with 8 bases that match TRBD1. The CDR3 covers 13 residues. The germline CDR1 and CDR2 sequences are DFQATT and SNEGSKA (reference sequence). J was trimmed by 1 base and V by 6 bases; bases with no gene match: 4. CDR3 in amino acids: CSALTGDNYGYTF. CDR3 in DNA: TGCAGTGCGCTGACAGGGGATAACTATGGCTACACCTTC.

The chain couples TRBV2 to TRBJ1-5, with 7 bases fitting TRBD1. CDR1 SNHLY and CDR2 FYNNEI come from the germline V gene. J lost 6 bases, V lost 6 bases, and 11 bases had no gene match. This CDR3 has 15 amino acids. CDR3 sequence: CASRPGGGGRQPQHF. CDR3 DNA: TGTGCCAGCAGGCCAGGGGGGGGCGGTCGTCAGCCCCAGCATTTT.

The chain carries TRBV20-1 and TRBJ2-1, with D possibly being TRBD2 (6 bases). V shed 5 bases and J shed 12 bases, with 17 bases lying between them. CDR1 DFQATT and CDR2 SNEGSKA come from the germline V gene (reference sequence). The CDR3 runs to 12 residues. Here the CDR3 reads CSAAPGSPSQFF. The CDR3 bases are TGCAGTGCTGCCCCCGGGAGCCCTTCGCAGTTCTTC.

V gene TRBV27 combines with J gene TRBJ2-1; a weak D match, TRBD1 (6 bases). The CDR3 runs to 13 residues. V was pared by 5 bases and J by 8 bases, with 13 bases between. The germline gives CDR1 MNHEY, CDR2 SMNVEV (reference sequence). The CDR3 sequence: CASSTLQGYEQFF. The CDR3 DNA reads TGTGCCAGCAGTACCTTACAGGGCTATGAGCAGTTCTTC.

CDR3 in amino acids: CASSVEVGGADTQYF. DNA for the CDR3: TGTGCCAGCAGCGTAGAGGTAGGGGGCGCCGATACGCAGTATTTT. This rearrangement joins TRBV9 to TRBJ2-3; 7 nucleotides align to TRBD1. The length of the CDR3 is 15 residues. V gave up 0 bases and J gave up 6 bases; unmatched junction bases: 7. The germline V gene has CDR1 SGDLS and CDR2 YYNGEE.

This sequence joins TRBV11-1 and TRBJ2-5; D gene uncertain. CDR3 length: 14 residues. With 4 bases removed from V and 2 bases from J, the gap between germline ends came to 11 bases. Germline lookup yields CDR1 SGHAT and CDR2 FQDESV (reference sequence). Written as DNA, the CDR3 is TGTGCCAGCAGCTCATTTCGTCAGCAAGAGACCCAGTACTTC. This encodes CASSSFRQQETQYF.

The V gene is TRBV27, the J gene TRBJ1-2, with D unclear. Per germline, CDR1 MNHEY and CDR2 SMNVEV (reference sequence). V was shortened by 0 bases and J by 4 bases, with 12 bases between the two germline ends. CDR3 length equals 15 residues. The CDR3 DNA reads TGTGCCAGCAGTTTATCGGTCGGGGAACCCTATGGCTACACCTTC. Amino acids: CASSLSVGEPYGYTF.

The CDR3 region is CAWSVGTGATYGYTF. CDR3 bases: TGTGCCTGGAGTGTCGGTACAGGGGCGACCTATGGCTACACCTTC. V usage is TRBV30 and J usage is TRBJ1-2, with 7 bases aligning to TRBD1. Per the germline V gene, CDR1 is GTSNPN and CDR2 is SVGIG (reference sequence). The ends lost 0 bases at V and 4 bases at J; junction bases unmatched: 8. The CDR3 loop spans 15 amino acids.

The chain is built from TRBV5-6 and TRBJ1-5; 7 bases match TRBD1. Germline CDR1 is SGHDT and CDR2 is YYEEEE. The CDR3 is 15 residues long. The V segment lost 4 bases and the J segment 7 bases; nucleotides outside the gene matches: 11. The CDR3 sequence is CASSINRGYGQPQHF. The CDR3 region has the DNA TGTGCCAGCAGCATCAACAGGGGATATGGCCAGCCCCAGCATTTT.

This sequence joins TRBV25-1 and TRBJ1-1; 8 positions match TRBD1. Germline V gives CDR1 MGHDK, CDR2 SYGVNS. The CDR3 sequence is 17 residues long. V was pared by 8 bases and J by 0 bases, with 14 bases of the junction left unmatched. Here the CDR3 reads CASRPSGTGFMNTEAFF. In nucleotides, the CDR3 is TGTGCCAGCCGCCCTTCCGGGACAGGATTCATGAACACTGAAGCTTTCTTT.

The chain employs TRBV3-1 and TRBJ2-5; D is perhaps TRBD1 (6 bases). Per the germline V gene, CDR1 is LGHDT and CDR2 is YNNKEL (reference sequence). The CDR3 contains 14 residues. The germline V and J ends were trimmed by 0 bases and 5 bases, with 10 bases remaining between them. Here the CDR3 reads CASSQDVGAETQYF. The CDR3 DNA follows: TGTGCCAGCAGCCAAGATGTGGGGGCGGAGACCCAGTACTTC.

The CDR3 DNA is TGTGCCAGCACACAGGCCCCGGCGGACGAGCAGTACGTC. As protein: CASTQAPADEQYV. The rearrangement uses TRBV5-6 and TRBJ2-7; possibly TRBD1 for D (5 bases). Per the germline V gene, CDR1 is SGHDT and CDR2 is YYEEEE. Trimming cost V 6 bases and J 5 bases, with 15 bases left between them. CDR3 length: 13 residues.

J is TRBJ1-1 and V is TRBV7-9; D gene uncertain. V was pared by 5 bases and J by 1 base, with 11 bases between. The V gene's germline CDR1 is SEHNR and CDR2 FQNEAQ (reference sequence). The CDR3 consists of 14 residues. CDR3 residues: CASSPPSSNTEAFF. The CDR3 DNA is TGTGCCAGCAGCCCCCCGTCATCGAACACTGAAGCTTTCTTT.

The chain couples TRBV7-9 to TRBJ2-2; maybe TRBD1 (6 bases). The CDR3 is 15 residues long. CDR1 is SEHNR, CDR2 FQNEAQ, per germline (reference sequence). V lost 5 bases and J lost 5, with 15 bases in between. This chain's CDR3 is CASSPAGAETGELFF. DNA of the CDR3: TGTGCCAGCAGCCCCGCAGGGGCCGAGACCGGGGAGCTGTTTTTT.

This chain uses TRBV15 with TRBJ2-5, with a weak D call TRBD1 (6 bases). CDR3 size: 17 residues. CDR1 and CDR2 (germline): LNHNV, YYDKDF (reference sequence). Trimming cost V 0 bases and J 5 bases, with 19 bases left between them. CDR3 in amino acids: CATSRDQIQGRSETQYF. The CDR3 nucleotides are TGTGCCACCAGCAGAGATCAAATACAGGGCCGTTCCGAGACCCAGTACTTC.

The chain carries TRBV20-1 and TRBJ2-1; D perhaps matches TRBD2 (6 bases). This CDR3 has 15 amino acids. The V gene's germline CDR1 is DFQATT and CDR2 SNEGSKA (reference sequence). The ends were cut back, 5 bases at V and 0 bases at J, with 14 bases in the middle. For the CDR3, the DNA is TGCAGTGCTCAGCTAGCGCCGAGCTCCTACAATGAGCAGTTCTTC. Protein product: CSAQLAPSSYNEQFF.